Listed below are T cell receptor beta chains from one sample, sequenced in a study of cytotoxic CD8 clonotypes in ibrutinib-treated CLL. Sequenced by immunoSEQ multiplex PCR; TCRdb stores in-frame clones only, minus some. The table has about 200,000 clones, roughly 79% seen once. The sample here was PBMCs, taken after 12 months of ibrutinib treatment. Every receptor here comes from a human donor with chronic lymphocytic leukemia. The CDR3 runs from the conserved cysteine through the conserved F or W. A D gene is named only where the DNA matches it firmly.

v_gene	d_gene	j_gene	len	CDR3aa
TRBV5-4	NA	TRBJ2-7	13	CASSLAGNYEQYF
TRBV19	NA	TRBJ1-1	15	CASSSNSGSYTEAFF
TRBV5-1	TRBD2	TRBJ2-2	17	CASSLRTLAGNTGELFF
TRBV10-1	TRBD1	TRBJ2-7	13	CASSEADRDEQYF
TRBV10-3	TRBD2	TRBJ2-4	16	CAISGTSGGLRDIQYF
TRBV9	TRBD2	TRBJ2-3	17	CASSVEASGGTTDTQYF
TRBV9	TRBD2	TRBJ2-1	17	CASSVERGGPLYNEQFF
TRBV27	TRBD1	TRBJ2-2	14	CASSRDSNAGELFF
TRBV11-2	NA	TRBJ2-2	15	CASSPRRGGTGELFF
TRBV18	NA	TRBJ2-7	15	CASSPGQADAYEQYF
TRBV5-1	TRBD1	TRBJ2-7	15	CASSPGQAYSYEQYF
TRBV6-5	NA	TRBJ1-1	13	CASRSLEGTEAFF
TRBV5-5	NA	TRBJ1-1	15	CASSFGGNWNTEAFF
TRBV9	TRBD1	TRBJ1-2	15	CASSVGGQNSPGYTF
TRBV5-4	TRBD1	TRBJ1-2	17	CASSPTSGTGGNYGYTF
TRBV10-3	NA	TRBJ1-2	12	CAITGANYGYTF
TRBV9	NA	TRBJ2-5	16	CASSHLDGFTQETQYF
TRBV2	NA	TRBJ2-1	11	CASSRWGEQFF
TRBV6-5	NA	TRBJ1-6	14	CASRAAPENSPLHF
TRBV18	TRBD2	TRBJ2-3	14	CASSPGLAGDTQYF
TRBV29-1	NA	TRBJ1-4	14	CSVEDRVNNEKLFF
TRBV5-1	NA	TRBJ2-5	14	CASSFGTTSETQYF
TRBV5-1	NA	TRBJ2-1	12	CASSLDQSRQFF
TRBV4-1	NA	TRBJ2-2	14	CASSQGSIFGELFF
TRBV15	TRBD1	TRBJ2-1	15	CATSRRTGAYNEQFF
TRBV9	NA	TRBJ2-7	13	CASSTLTVGEQYF
TRBV29-1	NA	TRBJ2-5	11	CSVDGLETQYF
TRBV7-7	NA	TRBJ2-6	18	CASSLAEGAGPGANVLTF
TRBV2	TRBD1	TRBJ1-5	19	CASSEDRQGGTDSNQPQHF
TRBV4-2	TRBD1	TRBJ2-2	15	CASSRDRANTGELFF
TRBV5-4	TRBD1	TRBJ2-7	14	CASSLGQGLYEQYF
TRBV5-1	TRBD1	TRBJ2-7	14	CASSGQDRVYEQYF
TRBV28	NA	TRBJ2-7	18	CASSFPSFISPRQYEQYF
TRBV7-9	TRBD2	TRBJ2-3	16	CASSPVRGGPTDTQYF
TRBV19	TRBD2	TRBJ2-2	17	CASSREVALGFTGELFF
TRBV19	TRBD1	TRBJ2-5	16	CASSITGTGGQETQYF
TRBV7-8	NA	TRBJ1-5	15	CASSLVGRGNQPQHF
TRBV4-1	NA	TRBJ1-1	14	CASSQDGGRTEAFF